This TCR beta chain was identified during a study of identical twins. General study results and limits: Within cord blood, abundant beta clonotypes carried fewer insertions, but memory repertoires showed no such trend.

The germline V and J ends were trimmed by 0 bases and 10 bases, with 10 bases remaining between them. Germline values: CDR1 MNHEY, CDR2 SVGAGI. CDR3 size: 14 residues. Healthy Caucasians were all of the donors. Template switching added a universal primer site, and cDNA bore unique molecular identifiers. MiXCR, run by TCRdb on the 5' RACE reads, gives a single entry per CDR3 protein. The profile shows approximately 350,000 distinct CDR3 sequences, around 12% of them singletons. As concerns this clonotype: The target antigen is unknown.

These records were also assigned to another study, of yellow fever vaccine responses in identical twins.

This receptor was obtained from a woman between 18 and 29 years old in good health. Sequencing was done on a sample of CD8+ T cells sorted from blood. The chain carries TRBV6-5 and TRBJ1-6; D call uncertain. The CDR3 sequence is CASSYSGPGSPLHF. The CDR3 DNA reads TGTGCCAGCAGTTACTCTGGCCCTGGATCACCCCTCCACTTT.